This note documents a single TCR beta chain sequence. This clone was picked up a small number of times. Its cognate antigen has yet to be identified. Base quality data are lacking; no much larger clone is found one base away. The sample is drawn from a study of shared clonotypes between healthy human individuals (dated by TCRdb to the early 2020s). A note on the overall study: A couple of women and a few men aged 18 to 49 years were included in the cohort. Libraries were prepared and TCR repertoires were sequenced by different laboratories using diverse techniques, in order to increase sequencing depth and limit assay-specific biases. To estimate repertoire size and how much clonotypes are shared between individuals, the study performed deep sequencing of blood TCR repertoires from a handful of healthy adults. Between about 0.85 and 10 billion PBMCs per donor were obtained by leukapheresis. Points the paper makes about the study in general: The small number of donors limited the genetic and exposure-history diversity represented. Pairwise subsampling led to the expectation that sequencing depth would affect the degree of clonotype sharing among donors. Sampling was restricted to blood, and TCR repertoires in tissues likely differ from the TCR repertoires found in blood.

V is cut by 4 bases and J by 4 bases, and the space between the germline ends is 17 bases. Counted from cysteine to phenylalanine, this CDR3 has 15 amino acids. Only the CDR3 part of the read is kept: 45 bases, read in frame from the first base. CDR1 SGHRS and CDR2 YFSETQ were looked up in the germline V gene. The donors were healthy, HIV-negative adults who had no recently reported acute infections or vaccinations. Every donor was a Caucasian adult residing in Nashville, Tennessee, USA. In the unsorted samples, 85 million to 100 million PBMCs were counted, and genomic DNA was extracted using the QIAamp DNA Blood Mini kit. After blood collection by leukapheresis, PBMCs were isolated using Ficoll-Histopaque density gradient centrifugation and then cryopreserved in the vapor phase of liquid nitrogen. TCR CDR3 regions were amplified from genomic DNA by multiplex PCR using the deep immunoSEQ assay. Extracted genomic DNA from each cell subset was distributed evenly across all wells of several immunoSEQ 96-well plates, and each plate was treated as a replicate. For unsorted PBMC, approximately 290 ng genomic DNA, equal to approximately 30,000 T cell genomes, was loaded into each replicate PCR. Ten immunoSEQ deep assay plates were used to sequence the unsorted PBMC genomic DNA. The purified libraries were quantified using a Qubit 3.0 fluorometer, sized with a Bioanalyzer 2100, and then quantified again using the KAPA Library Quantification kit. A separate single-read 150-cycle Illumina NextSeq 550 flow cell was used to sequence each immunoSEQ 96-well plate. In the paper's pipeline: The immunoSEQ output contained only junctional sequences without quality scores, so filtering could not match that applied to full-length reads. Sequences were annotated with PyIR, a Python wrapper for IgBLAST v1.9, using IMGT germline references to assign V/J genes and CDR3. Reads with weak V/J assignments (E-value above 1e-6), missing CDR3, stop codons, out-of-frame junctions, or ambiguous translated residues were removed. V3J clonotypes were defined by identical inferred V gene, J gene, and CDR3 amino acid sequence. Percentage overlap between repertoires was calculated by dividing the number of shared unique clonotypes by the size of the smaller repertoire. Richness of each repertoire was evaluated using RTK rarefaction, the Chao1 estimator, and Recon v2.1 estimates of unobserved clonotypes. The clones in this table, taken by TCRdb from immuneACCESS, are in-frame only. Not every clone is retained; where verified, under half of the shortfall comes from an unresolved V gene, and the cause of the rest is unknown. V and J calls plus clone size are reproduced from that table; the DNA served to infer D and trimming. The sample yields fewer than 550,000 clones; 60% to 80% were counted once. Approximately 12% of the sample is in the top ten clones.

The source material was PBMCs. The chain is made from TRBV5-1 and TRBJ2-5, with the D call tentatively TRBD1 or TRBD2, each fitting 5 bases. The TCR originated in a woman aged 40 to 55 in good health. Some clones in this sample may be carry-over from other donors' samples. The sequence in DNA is TGCGCCAGCAGCCCCCAGGGTGGGAGCGCAGAGACCCAGTACTTC. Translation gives CASSPQGGSAETQYF.